What follows is one T cell receptor (beta chain) and its context. J was trimmed by 3 bases and V by 4 bases; bases with no gene match: 6. The germline gives CDR1 SGHRS, CDR2 YFSETQ. This CDR3 is built from 14 residues. This entry comes from a study of CD8 T cells in Susac syndrome. Sequencing of TCR beta was undertaken in CD8+ and CD4+ T cells derived from blood. Negative isolation yielded the CD8+ and CD4+ T cells, while FACS enriched the TEMRA cells. Reverse transcription used about 0.45 to 1 ug RNA and random hexamers. A multiplex approach, immunoSEQ multiplex PCR, amplified TCR beta CDR3 across 54 Vbeta and 13 Jbeta. MiXCR was run by TCRdb on the immunoSEQ multiplex PCR reads, yielding one entry per CDR3 protein. Of 250,000 to 300,000 distinct CDR3 sequences listed, around 83% were seen once; the top ten hold 0.11%.

This TCR was recovered from a human donor with multiple sclerosis. The chain joins TRBV5-1 to TRBJ2-5; 7 bases are shared with TRBD1. Input material: CD8+ T cells from PBMCs. This CDR3 is CASSLHRGEETQYF. The CDR3 nucleotides read TGCGCCAGCAGCCTCCACAGGGGCGAAGAGACCCAGTACTTC.